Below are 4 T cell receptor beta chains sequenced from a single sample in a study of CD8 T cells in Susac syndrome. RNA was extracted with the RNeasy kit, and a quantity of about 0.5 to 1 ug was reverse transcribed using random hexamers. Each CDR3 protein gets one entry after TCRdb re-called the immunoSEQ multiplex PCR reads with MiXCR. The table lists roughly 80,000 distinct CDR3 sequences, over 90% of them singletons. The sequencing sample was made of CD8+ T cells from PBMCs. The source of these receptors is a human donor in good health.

The CDR3 DNA is TGTGCCAGCAGCCATATTGGGTACACCGGGGAGCTGTTTTTT. The encoded protein is CASSHIGYTGELFF. The V and J genes are TRBV7-9 and TRBJ2-2; D uncertain. V lost 5 bases and J 3 bases, leaving 10 bases between the germline ends. CDR3 size: 14 residues. From germline, CDR1 is SEHNR and CDR2 FQNEAQ (reference sequence).

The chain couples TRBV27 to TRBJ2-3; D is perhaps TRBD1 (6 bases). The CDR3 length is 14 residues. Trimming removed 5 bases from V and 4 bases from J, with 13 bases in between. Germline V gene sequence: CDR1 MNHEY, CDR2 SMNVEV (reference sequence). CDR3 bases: TGTGCCAGCAGTCCCTGGACAGAGGCAGATACGCAGTATTTT. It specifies CASSPWTEADTQYF.

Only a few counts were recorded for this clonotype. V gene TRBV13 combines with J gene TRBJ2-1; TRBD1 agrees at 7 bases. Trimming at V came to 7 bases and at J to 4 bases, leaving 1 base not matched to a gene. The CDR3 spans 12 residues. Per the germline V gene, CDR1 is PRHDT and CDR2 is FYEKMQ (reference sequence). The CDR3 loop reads CASKQGYNEQFF. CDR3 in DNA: TGTGCCAGCAAACAGGGGTACAATGAGCAGTTCTTC.

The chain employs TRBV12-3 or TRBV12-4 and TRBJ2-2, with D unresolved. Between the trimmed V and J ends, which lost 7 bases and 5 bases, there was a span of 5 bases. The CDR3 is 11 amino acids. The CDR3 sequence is CASIGTGELFF. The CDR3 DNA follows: TGTGCCAGCATCGGGACCGGGGAGCTGTTTTTT.